The 2 T cell receptor beta chains below all came from one sample that was sequenced in a study of T-cell reconstitution after alpha-beta-depleted transplantation in children. Unique molecular identifiers tagged the TCRbeta library. Via MiXCR, TCRdb re-called the PCR reads, giving one row per CDR3 protein. This table has more than 200,000 distinct CDR3 sequences, approximately 15% appearing once. The sequenced sample was PBMCs, mostly from graft donor cells, obtained 360 days after TCRalphabeta/CD19-depleted stem cell transplant. The receptors stem from a male patient between 2 and 15 years old who had a stem cell transplant for acute lymphoblastic leukemia, so the T cells may come from the graft donor.

V is TRBV29-1 and J is TRBJ2-7; 10 bases map to TRBD1. The CDR3 runs 14 residues. Trimming removed 1 base from V and 4 bases from J; junction bases left unmatched: 4. The V gene's germline CDR1 is SQVTM and CDR2 ANQGSEA. CDR3 loop: CSVEGDRGSYEQYF. In nucleotides, the CDR3 is TGCAGCGTTGAAGGGGACAGGGGTTCGTACGAGCAGTACTTC.

The V gene is TRBV29-1, the J gene TRBJ2-7; 7 bases match TRBD2. J was trimmed by 7 bases and V by 2 bases; bases with no gene match: 5. The CDR3 has 12 amino acids. Per the germline V gene, CDR1 is SQVTM and CDR2 is ANQGSEA. The CDR3 bases are TGCAGCGTTGAAACCCCAGCGGGGGAGCAGTACTTC. Its translation: CSVETPAGEQYF.